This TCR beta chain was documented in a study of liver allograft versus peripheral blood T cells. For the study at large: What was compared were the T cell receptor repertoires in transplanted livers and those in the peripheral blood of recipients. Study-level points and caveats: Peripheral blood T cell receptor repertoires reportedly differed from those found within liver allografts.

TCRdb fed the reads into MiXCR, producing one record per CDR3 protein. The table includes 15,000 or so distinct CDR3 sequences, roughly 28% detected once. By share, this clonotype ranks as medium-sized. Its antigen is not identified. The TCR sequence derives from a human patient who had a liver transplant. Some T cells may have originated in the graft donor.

The CDR3 here is CATHGYTDTQYF. The CDR3 DNA follows: TGTGCCACCCATGGATACACAGATACGCAGTATTTT. The chain uses TRBV6-1 and TRBJ2-3; D is uncertain. CDR1 is MNHNS, CDR2 SASEGT, per germline. This CDR3 comprises 12 residues. The V end lost 10 bases, the J end lost 2 bases, and 10 bases lay between the germline ends.